The TCR beta chain described here comes from a study of cytomegalovirus exposure and HLA in healthy donors. This CDR3 contains 18 residues. As for this clone: Antigen unknown.

Study-level findings and limits: A later analysis reportedly found fewer N-insertions in an Asian-associated ancestry cluster than the roughly 670-donor mean. A later analysis associated around 17,000 TCR beta sequences with HLA alleles at a 0.05 false discovery rate. Reportedly, TCR beta sequences accurately predicted HLA-A and HLA-B alleles in most subjects.

The PCR used 60 Vbeta and 13 Jbeta primers. Authors' analysis steps: As a later analysis found, there were roughly 80 million unique TCR beta chains, of which about 10 million were shared. TCRdb keeps only in-frame clones here, not all; method: immunoSEQ multiplex PCR. V, J and clone size derive from that table, while D and trimming were established from the DNA sequence. This listing includes about 140,000 clones. The chain links TRBV21-1 to TRBJ1-1; the tabulated D call, TRBD1, remains unverified against the DNA. TRBV21-1 represents a pseudogene. Sequencing was carried out using PBMCs. The sequence was obtained from a woman under 30 in good health and CMV-seronegative. The CDR3 region is CASSKVWDRVLSTGEAFF. The CDR3 bases are TGTGCCAGCAGCAAAGTCTGGGACAGGGTTCTTTCAACGGGTGAAGCTTTCTTT.